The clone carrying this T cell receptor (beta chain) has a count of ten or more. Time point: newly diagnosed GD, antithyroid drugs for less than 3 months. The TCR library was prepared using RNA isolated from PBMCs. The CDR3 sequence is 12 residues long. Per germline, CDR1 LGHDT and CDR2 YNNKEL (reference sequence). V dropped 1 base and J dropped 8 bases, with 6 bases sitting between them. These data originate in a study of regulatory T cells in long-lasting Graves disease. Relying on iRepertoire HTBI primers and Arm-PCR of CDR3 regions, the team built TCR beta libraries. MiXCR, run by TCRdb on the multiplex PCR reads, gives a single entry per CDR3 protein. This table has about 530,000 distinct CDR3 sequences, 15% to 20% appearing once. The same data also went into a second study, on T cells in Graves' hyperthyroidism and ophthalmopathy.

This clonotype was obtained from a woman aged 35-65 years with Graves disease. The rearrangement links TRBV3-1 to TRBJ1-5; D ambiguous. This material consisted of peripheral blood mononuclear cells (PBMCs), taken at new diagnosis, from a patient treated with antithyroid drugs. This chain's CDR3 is CASSQGLEPQHF. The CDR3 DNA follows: TGTGCCAGCAGCCAAGGGCTAGAGCCCCAGCATTTT.